This T cell receptor (beta chain) comes out of a study of T-cell reconstitution after alpha-beta-depleted transplantation in children. TCRbeta library construction was performed incorporating unique molecular identifiers. TCRdb reprocessed the PCR reads via MiXCR and lists one record per CDR3 protein. The sample has a few hundred thousand distinct CDR3 sequences, more than 8% seen once. This clonotype was counted only a few times. Trimming removed 6 bases at V and 2 bases at J, with 6 bases between. CDR3 length equals 11 residues. Germline-derived CDR1 and CDR2 are SQVTM and ANQGSEA. The rearrangement uses TRBV29-1 and TRBJ2-3, with a possible D match to TRBD1 (5 bases). The TCR sequence derives from a human donor who donated a stem cell graft to a child with SCID. Here the sequenced sample was PBMCs from the stem cell graft donor, taken from the stem cell graft. As DNA, the CDR3 is TGCAGCGTCAGGGACACAGATACGCAGTATTTT. Protein product: CSVRDTDTQYF.